These T cell receptor beta chains were read from a single sample in a study of cytomegalovirus exposure and HLA in healthy donors. Method: immunoSEQ multiplex PCR; TCRdb's copy keeps in-frame clones and lacks some. The table records 210,000 or so clones, around three quarters of them present only once. The sample comprised PBMCs. The receptors come from a man between 35 and 55 years old in good health and CMV-seronegative. Each CDR3 is given with its conserved first and last residue. D genes are given only for firm matches. Not every row has a clone size; where given, it reads once, few, many or a size class.

size,J,D,V,DNA,CDR3
.,TRBJ2-4,.,TRBV18,TGTGCCAGCTCACCTAATACGGGAGCTAATCTAATAGCCAAAAACATTCAGTACTTC,CASSPNTGANLIAKNIQYF
.,TRBJ2-1,.,TRBV7-9,TGTGCCAGCAGCCCACCGCGGGACGGCTCCTACAATGAGCAGTTCTTC,CASSPPRDGSYNEQFF
.,TRBJ2-5,.,TRBV28,TGTGCCAGCAGTTCTCCCGGGTACCAAGAGACCCAGTACTTC,CASSSPGYQETQYF
few,TRBJ2-1,.,TRBV14,TGTGCCAGCAGCCAAGGGGGAGTGGGTGAGCAGTTCTTC,CASSQGGVGEQFF
.,TRBJ2-3,TRBD1,TRBV6-1,TGTGCCAGCAGGGGACAGACAGATACGCAGTATTTT,CASRGQTDTQYF
.,TRBJ2-7,TRBD1,TRBV27,TGTGCCAGCAGTTTCGCGACAGGGGGCTACGAGCAGTACTTC,CASSFATGGYEQYF
.,TRBJ2-5,TRBD2,TRBV5-1,TGCGCCAGCAGCTTGGCCCTCACTAGCGGGAGTAGGGAGCTCGTGGAGACCCAGTACTTC,CASSLALTSGSRELVETQYF
.,TRBJ1-5,.,TRBV28,TGTGCCAGCAGTTTTGGGAGTGGGAATCAGCCCCAGCATTTT,CASSFGSGNQPQHF
once,TRBJ2-5,TRBD1,TRBV19,TGTGCCAGTAAACAACAGGGGGCGGAGACCCAGTACTTC,CASKQQGAETQYF
once,TRBJ1-5,TRBD1,TRBV12-5,TGTGCTAGTGGTTTGGTACTAGGGACAGACGAGTATAGCAATCAGCCCCAGCATTTT,CASGLVLGTDEYSNQPQHF
.,TRBJ2-5,TRBD1,TRBV7-9,TGTGCCAGCAGCTTCGGGACAGGGGGTACCCAAGAGACCCAGTACTTC,CASSFGTGGTQETQYF
few,TRBJ2-3,.,TRBV7-2,TGTGCCAGCAGCCTCCCACCACCGCAGAGGACAGATACGCAGTATTTT,CASSLPPPQRTDTQYF
once,TRBJ2-5,TRBD1,TRBV7-9,TGTGCCAGCATCGACAGGGGTCAAGAGACCCAGTACTTC,CASIDRGQETQYF
.,TRBJ2-7,TRBD2,TRBV28,TGTGCCAGCAGCGGAGTCGGGACTAGCCTCTACGAGCAGTACTTC,CASSGVGTSLYEQYF
.,TRBJ2-5,.,TRBV7-2,TGTGCCAGCAGCTTAGCTTCAACTTCCGGTGAGACCCAGTACTTC,CASSLASTSGETQYF
.,TRBJ1-4,.,TRBV2,TGTGCCAGCAGTGATCTGGGCGCAACTAATGAAAAACTGTTTTTT,CASSDLGATNEKLFF
.,TRBJ1-2,TRBD1,TRBV5-1,TGCGCCAGCAGCTCCACAGGGGTTAGAGACTATGGCTACACCTTC,CASSSTGVRDYGYTF
.,TRBJ2-1,TRBD2,TRBV30,TGTGCCTGGAGTCACACCGGACTAGCGGACTACAATGAGCAGTTCTTC,CAWSHTGLADYNEQFF
few,TRBJ2-7,TRBD1,TRBV5-4,TGTGCCAGCAGCTCGGGACAGGGGGCGAGCGACGAGCAGTACTTC,CASSSGQGASDEQYF
.,TRBJ1-5,.,TRBV7-9,TGTGCCAGCAGCCTGTCCTGGGACAACAATCAAGCCCAGCATTTT,CASSLSWDNNQAQHF
few,TRBJ2-7,TRBD1,TRBV6-6,TGTGCCAGCAGCCTAAGGTCTTCAGGGGGCTCCTACGAGCAGTACTTC,CASSLRSSGGSYEQYF
.,TRBJ2-1,.,TRBV27,TGTGCCAGCACAGCCCCGGGAAGCAGGGGCAATGAGCAGTTCTTC,CASTAPGSRGNEQFF
.,TRBJ2-7,TRBD2,TRBV11-2,TGTGCCAGCAGCCAGTATGGTAGCGGGGTCAACGAGCAGTACTTC,CASSQYGSGVNEQYF
few,TRBJ2-7,.,TRBV27,TGTGCCAGCAGTTTAGGAGGAGTAGTGCAGTACTTC,CASSLGGVVQYF
.,TRBJ1-4,.,TRBV14,TGTGCCAGCAGCCATCGCGGGGGACATTCTAATGAAAAACTGTTTTTT,CASSHRGGHSNEKLFF
.,TRBJ2-2,TRBD2,TRBV19,TGTGCCAGTAGTATTCAGCGGGGGCTTTGGGACACCGGGGAGCTGTTTTTT,CASSIQRGLWDTGELFF
few,TRBJ1-1,.,TRBV5-1,TGCGCCAGCAGCTTGTTAGGGGACACTGAAGCTTTCTTT,CASSLLGDTEAFF
.,TRBJ2-7,.,TRBV6-1,TGTGCCAGCAGTGGCTCTTGGTCGGGCTACGAGCAGTACTTC,CASSGSWSGYEQYF
.,TRBJ2-1,TRBD2,TRBV7-3,TGTGCCAGCAGCTTAGGGGCGGGGGGGTACAATGAGCAGTTCTTC,CASSLGAGGYNEQFF
.,TRBJ2-7,TRBD2,TRBV27,TGTGCCAGCAGTTTTCGGACTAGCTCCGAGCAGTACTTC,CASSFRTSSEQYF
.,TRBJ2-1,TRBD2,TRBV27,TGTGCCAGCAGCTTCGAGACCGGGACTAGCTCCTACAATGAGCAGTTCTTC,CASSFETGTSSYNEQFF
.,TRBJ1-3,.,TRBV27,TGTGCCAGCAGTTTGGGTAGGGGGAACACCATATATTTT,CASSLGRGNTIYF
.,TRBJ2-1,.,TRBV30,TGTGCCTGGAGTAGACTAGTCTCCTTGGATGAGCAGTTCTTC,CAWSRLVSLDEQFF
.,TRBJ2-3,TRBD2,TRBV5-1,TGCGCCTGCGGGGGAGGAGGCACAGATACGCAGTATTTT,CACGGGGTDTQYF
.,TRBJ2-1,.,TRBV25-1,TGTGCCAGCAGTGCCCCAGGCAATGAGCAGTTCTTC,CASSAPGNEQFF
.,TRBJ2-1,TRBD2,TRBV2,TGTGCCAGCAGGCTAGCGAGCGGGGTTTTTAATGAGCAGTTCTTC,CASRLASGVFNEQFF
.,TRBJ1-3,TRBD1,TRBV11-2,TGTGCCAGCAGCTTTCAGGACAGGGCTGGAAACACCATATATTTT,CASSFQDRAGNTIYF
few,TRBJ2-1,TRBD2,TRBV14,TGTGCCAGCAGCCAACAGCGGGGGGCTGAGCAGTTCTTC,CASSQQRGAEQFF
.,TRBJ2-2,.,TRBV12-2,.,CASRLGRWASGACLDTGELFF
.,TRBJ2-1,.,TRBV28,TGTGCCAGCAGTTCTCCCTCACCGAGCTCCTACAATGAGCAGTTCTTC,CASSSPSPSSYNEQFF
.,TRBJ1-3,.,TRBV11-2,TGTGCCAGCAGCCCTGGGGGCAACACCATATATTTT,CASSPGGNTIYF
.,TRBJ1-3,TRBD1,TRBV9,TGTGCCAGCAGCGTAGGGTCGACAGGGAACTCTGGAAACACCATATATTTT,CASSVGSTGNSGNTIYF
few,TRBJ2-1,TRBD2,TRBV7-9,TGTGCCAGCAGCTTAGTGCGGGAGTACAATGAGCAGTTCTTC,CASSLVREYNEQFF
.,TRBJ1-2,.,TRBV15,TGTGCCACCAGCAGAGGCAGCAGGGTAAACTATGGCTACACCTTC,CATSRGSRVNYGYTF
.,TRBJ1-2,.,TRBV18,TGTGCCAGCTCCCCCGGGAGCCTCGCCGATGGCTACACCTTC,CASSPGSLADGYTF
.,TRBJ2-2,.,TRBV9,TGTGCCAGCAACCCAGGCACCGGGGAGCTGTTTTTT,CASNPGTGELFF
.,TRBJ2-1,.,TRBV30,TGTGCCTGGAATGGGGCTGACAATGAGCAGTTCTTC,CAWNGADNEQFF
.,TRBJ1-5,.,TRBV10-3,TGTGCCATCAGTGAGGCACTGGGCAATCAGCCCCAGCATTTT,CAISEALGNQPQHF
.,TRBJ1-5,.,TRBV4-1,TGCGCCAGCAGCCAAGATAGAATGGTTCAGCCCCAGCATTTT,CASSQDRMVQPQHF
.,TRBJ1-1,.,TRBV9,TGTGCCAGCAGCGTAGCTCAGGTTTTGGACACTGAAGCTTTCTTT,CASSVAQVLDTEAFF
.,TRBJ1-1,.,TRBV2,TGTGCCAGCAGTCTGGGCCGCCCCACTGAAGCTTTCTTT,CASSLGRPTEAFF
.,TRBJ1-2,.,TRBV29-1,TGCAGCGTGGCGACTTTGGGAGGCGGCTACACCTTC,CSVATLGGGYTF
.,TRBJ2-7,.,TRBV5-6,TGTGCCAGCAGCTTGGACGGGGTTTTGTACGAGCAGTACTTC,CASSLDGVLYEQYF
.,TRBJ2-7,.,TRBV7-2,TGTGCCAGCAGTACAGGCCTCTACGAGCAGTACTTC,CASSTGLYEQYF
few,TRBJ1-4,TRBD1,TRBV5-4,TGTGCCAGCAGCACAACAGGGGGTCCTAATGAAAAACTGTTTTTT,CASSTTGGPNEKLFF
.,TRBJ1-4,.,TRBV18,TGTGCCAGCTCACCAATTCAGATGGCAGGGGCTAATGAAAAACTGTTTTTT,CASSPIQMAGANEKLFF
few,TRBJ1-5,.,TRBV4-1,TGCGCCAGCAGCCAAGATCCCTATCAGCCCCAGCATTTT,CASSQDPYQPQHF
.,TRBJ1-5,TRBD1,TRBV5-5,TGTGCCAGCAGCTTGGGGACAGGGACCCCCCAGCATTTT,CASSLGTGTPQHF
.,TRBJ1-2,TRBD1,TRBV2,TGTGCCAGAGCAGAGGGGGCGGTTGGTGGCTACACCTTC,CARAEGAVGGYTF
.,TRBJ2-7,TRBD1,TRBV2,TGTGCCAGCAGGAACAGGACAGGGGCCCTCGAGCAGTACTTC,CASRNRTGALEQYF